Listed below are T cell receptor beta chains from one sample, sequenced in a study of cytomegalovirus exposure and HLA in healthy donors. The assay was immunoSEQ multiplex PCR, and TCRdb's table has in-frame clones only and misses some. In the table there are about 150,000 clones, over 60% of which are singletons. The sequenced sample was PBMCs. Receptors were obtained from a man aged 40-49 years in good health and CMV-seronegative. Each CDR3 is given with its conserved first and last residue. D genes are given only for firm matches. For some rows the clone size is stated as once, few or many, or as a class when expanded; others skip it.

v_call	clone_size	j_call	cdr3_length	d_call	cdr3_nt	cdr3_aa
TRBV5-6	NA	TRBJ1-1	15	NA	TGTGCCAGCAGCGCGACCGGCCAGGGGTACACTGAAGCTTTCTTT	CASSATGQGYTEAFF
TRBV7-2	NA	TRBJ2-5	14	NA	TGTGCCAGCAGCTTCCAGGGGGGCCAAGAGACCCAGTACTTC	CASSFQGGQETQYF
TRBV27	NA	TRBJ1-3	19	NA	TGTGCCAGCAGTTTAGTTTATAATCCGGGGGAGTACTCTGGAAACACCATATATTTT	CASSLVYNPGEYSGNTIYF
TRBV6-5	few	TRBJ1-5	15	TRBD1	TGTGCCAGCAGTAAGGACAGGCGCAAGTGGGAGTCCCAGCATTTT	CASSKDRRKWESQHF
TRBV10-1	NA	TRBJ2-2	14	NA	TGCGCCAGCAGGGCTACAGGGCCCACCGGGGAGCTGTTTTTT	CASRATGPTGELFF
TRBV4-3	NA	TRBJ2-1	15	NA	TGCGCCAGCAGCCTCGAGGGCGGGGATGGTAATGAGCAGTTCTTC	CASSLEGGDGNEQFF
TRBV28	NA	TRBJ2-7	16	TRBD2	TGTGCCAGCAGTTTATTGGCGGGAGCCCCAACCTACGAGCAGTACTTC	CASSLLAGAPTYEQYF
TRBV4-1	NA	TRBJ2-3	16	TRBD2	TGCGCCAGCAGCCAACCGGGACTAGCATCGACAGATACGCAGTATTTT	CASSQPGLASTDTQYF
TRBV14	NA	TRBJ2-2	16	NA	TGTGCCAGCAGCCAAGTGGGAAGGCAGGGCCCCGGGGAGCTGTTTTTT	CASSQVGRQGPGELFF
TRBV4-3	NA	TRBJ1-4	15	TRBD1	TGCGCCAGCAGTCGGAATAACAGGGGGCCTGAAAAACTGTTTTTT	CASSRNNRGPEKLFF
TRBV6-1	NA	TRBJ2-7	15	NA	TGTGCCAGCACGGAAGCCAGGGGCTATCTTTACGAGCAGTACTTC	CASTEARGYLYEQYF
TRBV29-1	NA	TRBJ1-2	13	NA	NA	CSVGGGANYGYPF
TRBV19	NA	TRBJ1-1	14	NA	TGTGCCAGTAGTATATCGGGGGAGAACACTGAAGCTTTCTTT	CASSISGENTEAFF
TRBV4-1	few	TRBJ2-7	14	NA	TGCGCCAGCAGCCAAGAATCTAGGAACTACGAGCAGTACTTC	CASSQESRNYEQYF
TRBV15	NA	TRBJ2-3	14	NA	TGTGCCACCAGCAGGGTCTCGAGGGAAGATACGCAGTATTTT	CATSRVSREDTQYF
TRBV27	NA	TRBJ2-5	19	NA	TGTGCCAGCATAGCAAGGGCCCCTACGCGGGGGCTGTACCAAGAGACCCAGTACTTC	CASIARAPTRGLYQETQYF
TRBV5-3	NA	TRBJ2-1	13	NA	TGTGCCACGGGGAGAAGCCCCGGGAATGAGCAGTTCTTC	CATGRSPGNEQFF
TRBV5-1	NA	TRBJ1-2	15	NA	TGCGCCAGCAGCACCAACAGCGGAGCCTTCGATGGCTACACCTTC	CASSTNSGAFDGYTF
TRBV7-9	NA	TRBJ1-2	13	TRBD1	TGTGCCAGCAGCTTGGACAGGGCTGGGGGCTACACCTTC	CASSLDRAGGYTF
TRBV5-1	NA	TRBJ2-3	14	NA	TGCGCCAGCAGCTTGGGAAGGGGAGGAGATACGCAGTATTTT	CASSLGRGGDTQYF
TRBV7-8	NA	TRBJ2-7	14	TRBD1	TGTGCCAGCAGCCACGGACAGGGTTTGGGCAAGCAGTACTTC	CASSHGQGLGKQYF
TRBV5-1	NA	TRBJ1-4	18	TRBD1	TGCGCCAGCAGCTTAAGGGACAGGGGACGGCCGGCTAATGAAAAACTGTTTTTT	CASSLRDRGRPANEKLFF
TRBV27	once	TRBJ1-1	14	TRBD1	TGTGCCAGCAGTTCCGACAGGGTGAGGGCTGAAGCTTTCTTT	CASSSDRVRAEAFF
TRBV15	NA	TRBJ1-1	13	NA	TGTGCCACCAGCAGAGAAGCGGACACTGAAGCTTTCTTT	CATSREADTEAFF
TRBV30	NA	TRBJ1-4	14	NA	TGTGCCTGGAGTGTTTACAGGCAAAATGAAAAACTGTTTTTT	CAWSVYRQNEKLFF
TRBV4-1	NA	TRBJ1-1	14	NA	TGCGCCAGCGCCCTCAGGGTCTTACTGGATGAAGCTTTCTTT	CASALRVLLDEAFF
TRBV28	NA	TRBJ1-4	12	NA	TGTGCCAGCAGCTCCAGGGATGAAAAACTGTTTTTT	CASSSRDEKLFF
TRBV11-2	NA	TRBJ1-1	15	TRBD1	TGTGCCAGCAGCCCCTTAGGACAGGGGTGGACTGAAGCTTTCTTT	CASSPLGQGWTEAFF
TRBV27	NA	TRBJ2-5	16	NA	TGTGCCAGCAGTCCAGCGCCGCGACTAGTGGGTGAGACCCAGTACTTC	CASSPAPRLVGETQYF
TRBV6-1	NA	TRBJ2-3	14	TRBD1	TGTGCCAGCAGTCTACTGCAGGGGGCAGATACGCAGTATTTT	CASSLLQGADTQYF
TRBV27	few	TRBJ2-3	13	TRBD2	TGTGCCAGCAGTTTGGATCTAGCGGGGAGATGGTATTTT	CASSLDLAGRWYF
TRBV6-5	NA	TRBJ2-1	16	TRBD1	TGTGCCAGCAGTTCCCTAAAGGGACAGGGGGGAGTTGAGCAGTTCTTC	CASSSLKGQGGVEQFF
TRBV25-1	few	TRBJ2-1	12	NA	TGTGCCAGCAAGGCGGCCGGTGGTGAGCAGTTCTTC	CASKAAGGEQFF
TRBV27	NA	TRBJ2-1	15	TRBD1	TGTGCCAGCAGTCCTGGGACAGGGGGTTACAATGAGCAGTTCTTC	CASSPGTGGYNEQFF
TRBV6-5	NA	TRBJ1-3	15	TRBD1	TGTGCCAGCAGCACTGCAGGGGGCCCTGGAAACACCATATATTTT	CASSTAGGPGNTIYF
TRBV30	NA	TRBJ2-3	13	NA	TGTGCCTGGAGTGTTCGACAATATGATACGCAGTATTTT	CAWSVRQYDTQYF
TRBV7-2	NA	TRBJ2-7	15	TRBD2	TGTGCCAGCAGCTGGCTAGCGGGAGCCCCCTACGAGCAGTACTTC	CASSWLAGAPYEQYF
TRBV6-6	NA	TRBJ2-7	14	TRBD2	TGTGCCAGCAGTCAAAGCGGGAGACCCTACGAGCAGTACTTC	CASSQSGRPYEQYF
TRBV9	few	TRBJ1-1	12	TRBD1	TGTGCCAGCAGCCCGGACAGGGCTGAAGCTTTCTTT	CASSPDRAEAFF
TRBV6-5	few	TRBJ2-3	15	TRBD2	TGTGCCAGCAGTCCGGGACTAGCCCTCACAGATACGCAGTATTTT	CASSPGLALTDTQYF
TRBV20-1	NA	TRBJ1-1	11	NA	TGCAGTGCGGTTTGGGGCAGGGAAGCTTTCTTT	CSAVWGREAFF
TRBV6-1	NA	TRBJ2-1	16	TRBD2	TGTGCCAGCAGTGTCGATGGACTAGCACCCTACAATGAGCAGTTCTTC	CASSVDGLAPYNEQFF
TRBV29-1	NA	TRBJ2-1	17	TRBD1	TGCAGCGTTGAAGATCGGCTGGGACAGGGGAATTTAGATGAGCAGTTCTTC	CSVEDRLGQGNLDEQFF
TRBV4-1	few	TRBJ1-3	13	NA	TGCGCCAGCAGCCAAGATAACGAGGGCACCATATATTTT	CASSQDNEGTIYF
TRBV4-3	NA	TRBJ2-5	15	NA	TGCGCCAGCAGCCAAACGCAGGGAGGGGGGGAGACCCAGTACTTC	CASSQTQGGGETQYF
TRBV4-1	few	TRBJ2-7	13	TRBD1	TGCGCCAGCAGCCAAGATCTCGGGACAGGAGAGGACTTC	CASSQDLGTGEDF
TRBV14	NA	TRBJ2-7	14	TRBD1	TGTGCCAGCAGCCGCGACAGGGACCCCTACGAGCAGTACTTC	CASSRDRDPYEQYF
TRBV6-6	NA	TRBJ2-3	13	TRBD1	TGTGCCAGCAGTCAGACTCCGGGACAGGGGCTGATTTTT	CASSQTPGQGLIF
TRBV5-4	NA	TRBJ2-7	14	TRBD2	TGTGCCAGCAGTTCCCAGCGGGGAACCTACGAGCAGTACTTC	CASSSQRGTYEQYF
TRBV7-8	NA	TRBJ1-1	13	NA	TGTGCCAGCAGCGGCACAGGGACCACTGAAGCTTTCTTT	CASSGTGTTEAFF
TRBV6-5	NA	TRBJ2-1	12	TRBD1	TGTGCCAGCAGTTACTCGACGGGACAGCCGTTCTTC	CASSYSTGQPFF
TRBV5-8	NA	TRBJ1-1	16	NA	TGTGCCAGCAGCTTGAGTTACGGAGGGGACGGGACTGAAGCTTTCTTT	CASSLSYGGDGTEAFF
TRBV6-1	once	TRBJ2-1	14	TRBD2	TGTGCCAGCACCAAAAGCGGGACCGGGGATGAGCAGTTCTTC	CASTKSGTGDEQFF
TRBV6-5	NA	TRBJ1-2	15	TRBD1	TGTGCCAGCAGCAGACAGGGCCGGAGTAACTATGGCTACACCTTC	CASSRQGRSNYGYTF
TRBV7-6	NA	TRBJ1-1	11	NA	TGTGCCAGCAGCCCCTCTACTGAAGCTTTCTTT	CASSPSTEAFF